This T cell receptor beta chain was observed in a study of T-cell memory formation after mild COVID-19. This CDR3 is 14 amino acids long. V was cut by 3 bases and J by 2 bases, with 12 bases left in between. Germline V CDR1 and CDR2: SGHRS, YFSETQ. TCRdb re-called the 5' RACE reads through MiXCR, storing one row per CDR3 protein. Of over 300,000 distinct CDR3 sequences in the sample, around 20% were seen once. This clonotype came up a few times. The TCR sequence derives from a man aged 18-30 years who had mild COVID-19 (a few samples of this study predate the infection). Cell type and time point are not known. The sequenced sample was PBMCs or a T cell subset sorted from them (not recorded which). The rearrangement links TRBV5-1 to TRBJ2-7; D might be TRBD1 (7 bases). Here the CDR3 DNA reads TGCGCCAGCAGCTCTGGGGGGACAGCCTACGAGCAGTACTTC. Residues: CASSSGGTAYEQYF.